This T cell receptor beta chain was identified in a study of metastatic and nonmetastatic thyroid tumors. Study outcomes and limitations: Malignant thyroid tumors reportedly had TCR beta diversity that was significantly higher than in benign nodules, in blood and tumor.

Details on this clone: Its antigen is currently unknown. An end of the junction differs from the germline gene, which may be a read error.

Under the authors' procedure: Using the CDR3 differences seen across clinicopathological groups, the authors built a distant-metastasis classifier for papillary thyroid cancer, which was meant to discriminate distant-metastatic patients. MiXCR re-clonotyped the PCR reads for TCRdb. Here the V and J calls rest on TCRdb's processing, not on the authors' analysis. The table has about 50,000 clones, 20% to 25% seen once. CDR1 is DFQATT and CDR2 is SNEGSKA in the germline V gene (reference sequence). The CDR3 runs to 16 residues. Each patient came to thyroid surgery without any prior treatment (of any kind).

Input material: blood. This TCR was recovered from a female donor with papillary thyroid cancer or a benign thyroid nodule (not recorded which). Some clones in this sample may be carry-over from other donors' samples. This sequence joins TRBV20-1 and TRBJ1-1; TRBD1 matches 7 bases. CDR3 sequence (DNA): TGCATTGCTCGTCCCGGGACAGCAATAATCAACACTGAAGCTTTCTTT. This codes for CIARPGTAIINTEAFF.